The 5 T cell receptor beta chains in this list originate from one sample, sequenced in a study of blood T cells in healthy people across ages (dated by TCRdb to about 2015). Library creation used 5' RACE. Sequenced on an Illumina HiSeq 2500. The second PCR ran for about 6 to 11 cycles and used a J-beta primer mix along with a sample-barcoded 5' primer. TCRdb reanalyzed the raw reads on its own, using fastp at Q25 for trimming and MiXCR for clone calling, and kept in-frame beta chains. Entries that share a CDR3 protein sequence are merged under the most common genes and DNA. The sample data list some 900,000 distinct CDR3 sequences, and roughly 26% of these were observed just once. Of the sample, 17% falls within the top ten clones. The sequencing sample was made of blood. These receptors were obtained from a woman over 75 in good health.

This clonotype was found a few times. The chain joins TRBV28 to TRBJ1-6; 7 bases agree with TRBD1. The germline V gene encodes CDR1 MDHEN and CDR2 SYDVKM. The length of the CDR3 is 17 residues. After removal of 1 base from V and 1 base from J, the junction contained 4 bases not matched to a gene. CDR3 nucleotide sequence: TGTGCCAGCAGTTTATCCCCGACAGGGTCCTATAATTCACCCCTCCACTTT. As protein: CASSLSPTGSYNSPLHF.

This clonotype was observed a few times. The rearrangement joins TRBV6-2 or TRBV6-3 to TRBJ1-1; possibly TRBD1 for D (6 bases). The CDR3 is made up of 16 amino acids. Per the germline V gene, CDR1 is MNHEY and CDR2 is SVGEGT. Trimming removed 2 bases at V and 1 base at J, with 14 bases between. The CDR3 loop reads CASSYENRVTNTEAFF. The CDR3 nucleotides read TGTGCCAGCAGTTACGAGAACAGGGTAACGAACACTGAAGCTTTCTTT.

This clonotype was observed a few times. A much larger clone differs by one base, so this may be a read error. J is TRBJ2-5 and V is TRBV29-1, with a possible D match to TRBD1 (5 bases). CDR3 size: 12 residues. Trimming stripped 8 bases from V and 5 bases from J, with 15 bases between. Per germline, CDR1 SQVTM and CDR2 ANQGSEA. The CDR3 reads CSSRTMGETQYF. CDR3 nucleotides: TGCAGCAGTCGGACAATGGGGGAGACCCAGTACTTC.

This clonotype was recorded many times. The gene calls are TRBV20-1 and TRBJ1-6; 8 positions match TRBD1. Germline values: CDR1 DFQATT, CDR2 SNEGSKA (reference sequence). V shed 6 bases, J shed 7 bases, and the junction held 8 bases outside the gene matches. The CDR3 length is 14 residues. The CDR3 region has the DNA TGCAGTGCGGCGGACAGGGCTGGCAATTCACCCCTCCACTTT. It codes for CSAADRAGNSPLHF.

This clonotype was counted a few times. It may be a read error: a sequence one base away is much more abundant. This sequence joins TRBV5-1 and TRBJ2-7, with D perhaps TRBD2 (6 bases). Trimming shortened V by 3 bases and J by 7 bases, and 20 bases separated the two germline ends. This CDR3 is 15 amino acids long. Germline CDR1 reads SGHRS; CDR2 reads YFSETQ. The CDR3 DNA reads as TGCGCCAGCAGCTACGAGCGGGTTGTCTACAATGAGCAGTACTTC. Translated, it gives CASSYERVVYNEQYF.